This T cell receptor (beta chain) was identified during a study of cytomegalovirus exposure and HLA in healthy donors. Primers included in the PCR were 60 Vbeta and 13 Jbeta primers. Sequencing was performed with immunoSEQ multiplex PCR; in TCRdb, only in-frame clones are kept and a portion is missing. The sample includes 90,000 or so clones, more than 70% of them seen just once. This clone has only one observation. CDR3 size: 14 residues. Germline values: CDR1 KGHSH, CDR2 LQKENI. The sequenced sample was PBMCs. The receptor was derived from a man between 60 and 70 years old in good health and CMV-seronegative. The chain uses TRBV18 and TRBJ2-5; tentative D call: TRBD1 (6 bases). The J call may not be correct, given that the DNA end is closer to TRBJ2-7. CDR3 sequence (DNA): TGTGCCAGCTCAGGACAGTCCGGTCCCTACGAGCAGTACTTC. Translating gives CASSGQSGPYEQYF.